This T cell receptor (beta chain) is from a study of blood T cell repertoires in COVID-19. The method was immunoSEQ multiplex PCR; TCRdb's version includes in-frame clones alone and lacks a portion of them. The top ten hold approximately 0.97% of the sample, which has under 400,000 clones, about 90% seen once. Enrollees, about 18 to 89 years old, lived in about two dozen US areas. The CDR3 has 15 amino acids. The V and J ends lost 2 bases and 0 bases respectively, with 11 bases between them. Per the germline V gene, CDR1 is WNHNN and CDR2 is SYGVQD (reference sequence). The clonotype originates from a woman in her twenties or thirties who had been exposed to COVID-19. Specimen: PBMCs or T cells enriched from blood (not recorded which). The J gene is TRBJ2-7, the V gene TRBV10-1, with D possibly TRBD1 on 6 matching bases. CDR3 DNA: TGCGCCAGCAGTGAGGGTCAGACAGGCTCCTACGAGCAGTACTTC. This codes for CASSEGQTGSYEQYF.